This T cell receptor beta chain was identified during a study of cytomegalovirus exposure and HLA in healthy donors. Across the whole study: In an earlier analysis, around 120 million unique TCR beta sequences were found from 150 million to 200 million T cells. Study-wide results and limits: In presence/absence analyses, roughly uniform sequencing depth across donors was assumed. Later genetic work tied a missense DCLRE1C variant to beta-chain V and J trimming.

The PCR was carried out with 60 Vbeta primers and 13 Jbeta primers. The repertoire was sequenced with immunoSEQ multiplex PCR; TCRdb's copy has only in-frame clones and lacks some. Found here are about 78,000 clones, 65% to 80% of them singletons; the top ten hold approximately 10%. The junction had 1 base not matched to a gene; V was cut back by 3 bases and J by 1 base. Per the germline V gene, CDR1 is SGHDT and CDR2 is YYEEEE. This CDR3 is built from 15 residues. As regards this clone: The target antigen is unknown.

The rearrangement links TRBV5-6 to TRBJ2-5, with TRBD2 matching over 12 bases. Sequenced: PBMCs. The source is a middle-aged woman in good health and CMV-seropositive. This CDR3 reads CASSSTSGGQETQYF. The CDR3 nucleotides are TGTGCCAGCAGCTCGACTAGCGGGGGCCAAGAGACCCAGTACTTC.